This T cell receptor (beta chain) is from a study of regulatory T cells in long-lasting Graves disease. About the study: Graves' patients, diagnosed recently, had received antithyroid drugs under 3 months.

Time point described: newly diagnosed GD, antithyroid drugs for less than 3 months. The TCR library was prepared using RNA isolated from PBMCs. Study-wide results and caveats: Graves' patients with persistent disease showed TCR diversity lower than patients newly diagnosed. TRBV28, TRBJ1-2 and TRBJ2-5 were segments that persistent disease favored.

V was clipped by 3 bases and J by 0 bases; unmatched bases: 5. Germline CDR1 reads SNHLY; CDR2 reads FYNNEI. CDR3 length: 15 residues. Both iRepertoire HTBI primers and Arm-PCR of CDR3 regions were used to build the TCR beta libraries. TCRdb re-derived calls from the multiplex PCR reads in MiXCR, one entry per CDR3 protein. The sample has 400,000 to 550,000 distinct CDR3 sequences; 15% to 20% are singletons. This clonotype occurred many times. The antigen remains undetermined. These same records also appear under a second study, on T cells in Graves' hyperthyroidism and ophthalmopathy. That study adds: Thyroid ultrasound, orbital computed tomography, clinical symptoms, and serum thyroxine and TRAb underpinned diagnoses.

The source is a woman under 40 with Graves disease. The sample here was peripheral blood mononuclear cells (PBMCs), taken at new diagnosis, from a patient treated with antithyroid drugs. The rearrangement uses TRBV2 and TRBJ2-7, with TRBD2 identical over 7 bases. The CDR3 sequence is CASSDVSGSSYEQYF. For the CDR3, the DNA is TGTGCCAGCAGTGATGTTAGCGGGTCCTCCTACGAGCAGTACTTC. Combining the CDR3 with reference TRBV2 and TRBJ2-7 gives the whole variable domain EPEVTQTPSHQVTQMGQEVILRCVPISNHLYFYWYRQILGQKVEFLVSFYNNEISEKSEIFDDQFSVERPDGSNFTLKIRSTKLEDSAMYFCASSDVSGSSYEQYFGPGTRLTVT.